The 19 T cell receptor beta chains below come from one sample, sequenced in a study of blood T cell repertoires in COVID-19. Data came from immunoSEQ multiplex PCR; TCRdb stores just in-frame clones and leaves some out. The sample lists 150,000 or so clones, 80% to 90% occurring once. Sequencing was performed on peripheral blood. These receptors were obtained from a woman between 65 and 79 years old with acute or convalescent COVID-19.

The rearrangement uses TRBV24-1 and TRBJ2-5; 11 bases line up with TRBD1. CDR1 is KGHDR and CDR2 is SFDVKD in the germline V gene. The CDR3 extends over 14 amino acids. V shed 7 bases and J 5 bases; nucleotides not matched to a gene: 5. CDR3 DNA: TGTGCCACCAGCGGACAGGGGGCGCGGGAGACCCAGTACTTC. Translated, it gives CATSGQGARETQYF.

Turning to this clone: An end of the junction does not agree with germline; a read error may underlie this. In nucleotides, the CDR3 is TGTGCCAGCAGCTGGGGGACAGGGGGCTTTGCCTTC. As protein: CASSWGTGGFAF. V gene TRBV3-1 (or the pseudogene TRBV3-2) combines with J gene TRBJ1-2; TRBD1 agrees at 12 bases. The CDR3 consists of 12 residues. The germline V gene encodes CDR1 LGHDT and CDR2 YNNKEL (reference sequence).

This chain joins TRBV2 and TRBJ2-2; D unclear. The CDR3 runs 14 residues. In germline, CDR1 is SNHLY, CDR2 FYNNEI. Trimming left V 3 bases short and J 3 bases short, with 8 bases between. CDR3 sequence (DNA): TGTGCCAGCAGTGACCCGTCGGACACCGGGGAGCTGTTTTTT. Its protein is CASSDPSDTGELFF. Complete variable domain (other parts from reference TRBV2 and TRBJ2-2): EPEVTQTPSHQVTQMGQEVILRCVPISNHLYFYWYRQILGQKVEFLVSFYNNEISEKSEIFDDQFSVERPDGSNFTLKIRSTKLEDSAMYFCASSDPSDTGELFFGEGSRLTVL.

The V gene is TRBV5-1, the J gene TRBJ1-2, with D possibly being TRBD1 (6 bases). The V end lost 4 bases, the J end lost 2 bases, and 15 bases lay between the germline ends. From germline, CDR1 is SGHRS and CDR2 YFSETQ. The CDR3 covers 15 residues. CDR3 sequence reads: CASSPPLQGNYGYTF. The CDR3 DNA follows: TGCGCCAGCAGCCCCCCCCTACAGGGAAACTATGGCTACACCTTC. The entire variable domain, with the rest obtained from reference TRBV5-1 and TRBJ1-2, is as follows: KAGVTQTPRYLIKTRGQQVTLSCSPISGHRSVSWYQQTPGQGLQFLFEYFSETQRNKGNFPGRFSGRQFSNSRSEMNVSTLELGDSALYLCASSPPLQGNYGYTFGSGTRLTVV.

The rearrangement joins TRBV27 to TRBJ1-5, with 8 bases identical to TRBD1. Per the germline V gene, CDR1 is MNHEY and CDR2 is SMNVEV (reference sequence). The CDR3 is 16 residues long. J gave up 2 bases and V 6 bases, and 9 bases lay outside the gene matches. CDR3 in DNA: TGTGCCAGCAGCCCAGGACAGGGCCGGGGCAATCAGCCCCAGCATTTT. The encoded protein is CASSPGQGRGNQPQHF.

This chain joins TRBV7-9 and TRBJ2-3; TRBD2 matches at 7 bases. This CDR3 has 16 residues. Losses at the gene ends were 0 bases for V and 2 bases for J; bases not matched to a gene: 5. CDR1 and CDR2 (germline): SEHNR, FQNEAQ (reference sequence). The CDR3 is CASSLAQGGYTDTQYF. CDR3 nucleotide sequence: TGTGCCAGCAGCTTAGCGCAGGGAGGGTACACAGATACGCAGTATTTT.

The gene calls are TRBV20-1 and TRBJ2-5, with TRBD2 matching 7 bases. V was pared by 3 bases and J by 5 bases, with 9 bases of the junction left unmatched. The germline V gene has CDR1 DFQATT and CDR2 SNEGSKA (reference sequence). The CDR3 has 14 residues. In nucleotides, the CDR3 is TGCAGTGCTAGTCCTAGGACTAGAGGGGAGACCCAGTACTTC. Amino acid sequence: CSASPRTRGETQYF.

J is TRBJ2-6 and V is TRBV28; tentative D call: TRBD1 (6 bases). V lost 4 bases to trimming and J lost 2 bases, with 12 bases between them. This CDR3 has 16 residues. In germline, CDR1 is MDHEN, CDR2 SYDVKM. The CDR3 reads CASSSSGVTGANVLTF. CDR3 in DNA: TGTGCCAGCAGTTCGTCAGGGGTAACTGGGGCCAACGTCCTGACTTTC.

This chain joins TRBV3-1 (or the pseudogene TRBV3-2) and TRBJ1-2, with D perhaps matching TRBD1 (6 bases). CDR1 LGHDT and CDR2 YNNKEL come from the germline V gene (reference sequence). There are 12 residues in the CDR3. V was clipped by 1 base and J by 11 bases, with 11 bases between them. Here the CDR3 reads CASSQGTGWYTF. Written as DNA, the CDR3 is TGTGCCAGCAGCCAAGGTACAGGGTGGTACACCTTC.

The genes are TRBV28 and TRBJ2-1, with 9 bases matching TRBD2. J gave up 1 base and V 4 bases, and 5 bases lay outside the gene matches. This CDR3 spans 16 amino acids. Germline V lookup: CDR1 MDHEN, CDR2 SYDVKM. The CDR3 nucleotides read TGTGCCAGCAGTTCCCCGCTAGCGGGGTCCTACAATGAGCAGTTCTTC. Residues: CASSSPLAGSYNEQFF.

The chain recombines TRBV6-2 or TRBV6-3 with TRBJ1-4; D is unresolved. CDR3 length equals 15 residues. Trimming shortened V by 5 bases and J by 7 bases, and 17 bases separated the two germline ends. Germline V gene lookup returns CDR1 MNHEY and CDR2 SVGEGT. The CDR3 DNA reads as TGTGCCAGCAGTCGATCGGGAGGTCGGGGTGAAAAACTGTTTTTT. This codes for CASSRSGGRGEKLFF.

As DNA, the CDR3 is TGTGCCACTCGGCCGGTTGGGCTGGCTTCACCCCTCCACTTT. This sequence encodes CATRPVGLASPLHF. The J gene is TRBJ1-6, the V gene TRBV27, with D uncertain. V lost 10 bases, J lost 9 bases, and 19 bases lay in between. Germline V gene data show CDR1 as MNHEY and CDR2 as SMNVEV (reference sequence). The CDR3 runs 14 residues.

This clone was picked up one time. The chain carries TRBV6-2 or TRBV6-3 and TRBJ2-7, with TRBD1 identical over 7 bases. Germline assignment: CDR1 MNHEY and CDR2 SVGEGT. The CDR3 runs to 15 residues. V was pared by 6 bases and J by 0 bases, with 8 bases of the junction left unmatched. This CDR3 reads CASRYLGQASYEQYF. The CDR3 DNA reads TGTGCCAGCAGGTACCTAGGACAGGCCTCCTACGAGCAGTACTTC.

The chain has TRBV7-9 and TRBJ1-2; D might be TRBD1 (5 bases). The CDR3 runs 15 residues. Germline V lookup: CDR1 SEHNR, CDR2 FQNEAQ (reference sequence). V lost 0 bases to trimming and J lost 0 bases, with 8 bases between them. For the CDR3, the DNA is TGTGCCAGCAGCTTAGCGGAGACAGCTAACTATGGCTACACCTTC. It codes for CASSLAETANYGYTF.

This chain links TRBV12-3 or TRBV12-4 with TRBJ1-1; possibly TRBD1 for D (5 bases). Deletions cut 6 bases from V and 1 base from J, with 9 bases between. The CDR3 contains 13 residues. CDR3 sequence: CASSRQRNTEAFF. In nucleotides, the CDR3 is TGTGCCAGCAGCCGACAGAGGAACACTGAAGCTTTCTTT.

This chain uses TRBV3-1 (or the pseudogene TRBV3-2) with TRBJ1-1, with 8 bases aligning to TRBD1. V shed 4 bases, J shed 0 bases, and the junction held 4 bases outside the gene matches. CDR3 size: 15 residues. Germline V gene data show CDR1 as LGHDT and CDR2 as YNNKEL (reference sequence). The CDR3 sequence: CASSPRTGMNTEAFF. In nucleotides, the CDR3 is TGTGCCAGCAGCCCTAGGACAGGGATGAACACTGAAGCTTTCTTT.

This rearrangement joins TRBV19 to TRBJ1-2; D is possibly TRBD1 (6 bases). Trimming stripped 8 bases from V and 4 bases from J, with 8 bases between. Germline V gene sequence: CDR1 LNHDA, CDR2 SQIVND (reference sequence). The length of the CDR3 is 11 residues. This CDR3 is CASGQFYGYTF. The CDR3 coding sequence is TGTGCCAGTGGACAGTTCTATGGCTACACCTTC.

The chain uses TRBV29-1 and TRBJ2-7; TRBD2 matches 9 bases. This CDR3 contains 13 residues. Germline CDR1 reads SQVTM; CDR2 reads ANQGSEA. The V segment lost 7 bases and the J segment 2 bases; nucleotides outside the gene matches: 6. For the CDR3, the DNA is TGCAGCGCGACTAGCGGAGATACCTACGAGCAGTACGTC. Translated: CSATSGDTYEQYV.

J is TRBJ2-3 and V is TRBV7-9; D is possibly TRBD1 (6 bases). The V end was cut by 3 bases, the J end by 0 bases, with 13 bases between. The CDR3 extends over 16 amino acids. CDR1 is SEHNR, CDR2 FQNEAQ, per germline (reference sequence). The chain's CDR3 is CASSLGQILSTDTQYF. In DNA form, the CDR3 reads TGTGCCAGCAGCTTGGGACAAATACTTAGCACAGATACGCAGTATTTT.